This T cell receptor beta chain was observed in a study of control samples from healthy donors and cancer patients. Clones were read by immunoSEQ multiplex PCR, and TCRdb kept only the in-frame ones, dropping some. Found here are about 170,000 clones, around 92% of them singletons; the top ten hold about 2%. The CDR3 is 17 residues long. From germline, CDR1 is SGHNT and CDR2 YYREEE (reference sequence). The ends were cut back, 0 bases at V and 4 bases at J, with 14 bases in the middle. This clonotype originated in a woman aged 35 to 49 in good health. The sequenced sample consisted of blood. The chain carries TRBV5-4 and TRBJ1-6; maybe TRBD1 (5 bases). The CDR3 sequence is CASSLDTGGDYNSPLHF. CDR3 in DNA: TGTGCCAGCAGCTTGGATACGGGGGGTGATTATAATTCACCCCTCCACTTT.